These 26 T cell receptor beta chains came from one sample sequenced in a study of regulatory T cells in long-lasting Graves disease. Time point in this sample: newly diagnosed GD, antithyroid drugs for less than 3 months. Scientists built the TCR library using RNA that was extracted from PBMCs. Libraries of TCR beta came from iRepertoire HTBI primers plus Arm-PCR of CDR3 regions. TCRdb itself ran the multiplex PCR reads through MiXCR, one entry per CDR3 protein. The sample contains about 530,000 distinct CDR3 sequences, roughly a sixth of which appear only once. The data were also submitted as part of a second study, on T cells in Graves' hyperthyroidism and ophthalmopathy.

The starting material was peripheral blood mononuclear cells (PBMCs), obtained at new diagnosis, from a patient treated with antithyroid drugs. The origin of the receptors is a woman between 40 and 65 years old with Graves disease.

This clonotype was seen repeatedly, ten times or more. The J gene is TRBJ2-7, the V gene TRBV2, with D possibly TRBD2 on 6 matching bases. Trimming removed 8 bases at V and 0 bases at J, with 11 bases between. There are 13 residues in the CDR3. The V gene's germline CDR1 is SNHLY and CDR2 FYNNEI. CDR3 protein: CASWGESSYEQYF. CDR3 coding DNA: TGTGCCAGCTGGGGGGAGAGCTCCTACGAGCAGTACTTC.

This chain links TRBV7-6 with TRBJ2-5; the D gene is possibly TRBD1 (5 bases). The CDR3 is 15 residues long. Per germline, CDR1 SGHVS and CDR2 FNYEAQ. V was pared by 0 bases and J by 1 base, with 9 bases between. CDR3 loop: CASSLAFRGQETQYF. CDR3 DNA sequence: TGTGCCAGCAGCTTAGCTTTTAGGGGCCAAGAGACCCAGTACTTC.

This clonotype was seen a few times. This chain joins TRBV5-1 and TRBJ2-4; no reliable D call. The CDR3 sequence is 14 residues long. Germline CDR1 reads SGHRS; CDR2 reads YFSETQ. Trimming took off 1 base at V and 0 bases at J, with 5 bases between the two ends. CDR3 in amino acids: CASSLNLAKNIQYF. The CDR3, as DNA: TGCGCCAGCAGCTTGAACCTAGCCAAAAACATTCAGTACTTC.

This chain links TRBV3-1 with TRBJ1-4; D not resolved. This CDR3 is 15 amino acids long. Germline V lookup: CDR1 LGHDT, CDR2 YNNKEL (reference sequence). Deletions cut 1 base from V and 7 bases from J, with 13 bases between. The CDR3, as DNA: TGTGCCAGCAGCCAAGTCCTAAACTCGGGTGAAAAACTGTTTTTT. As protein: CASSQVLNSGEKLFF.

This clonotype showed up just a few times. This rearrangement joins TRBV2 to TRBJ2-1, with 10 bases fitting TRBD2. Per the germline V gene, CDR1 is SNHLY and CDR2 is FYNNEI. The CDR3 consists of 14 residues. Germline trimming cut 3 bases from V and 8 bases from J; bases unmatched to any gene: 4. The CDR3 here is CASSDRTSGDEQFF. CDR3 sequence (DNA): TGTGCCAGCAGTGACAGGACTAGCGGCGATGAGCAGTTCTTC.

This clonotype was recorded a few times. The J gene is TRBJ1-3, the V gene TRBV6-1; tentatively, D is TRBD1 (6 bases). The V end lost 4 bases, the J end lost 0 bases, and 10 bases lay between the germline ends. Germline CDR1 and CDR2: MNHNS and SASEGT. The CDR3 has 15 amino acids. CDR3 bases: TGTGCCAGCAGTGCAGACAGGTTCTCTGGAAACACCATATATTTT. Amino acid sequence: CASSADRFSGNTIYF.

This clonotype has more than one count but fewer than ten. The chain combines TRBV7-3 with TRBJ1-2; D might be TRBD1 (5 bases). V lost 5 bases and J lost 4, with 17 bases in between. This CDR3 has 15 residues. CDR1 is SGHTA and CDR2 is FQGTGA in the germline V gene. CDR3 loop: CASSPGTNSRYGYTF. The CDR3 DNA reads TGTGCCAGCAGCCCAGGGACCAATTCCCGCTATGGCTACACCTTC.

This clonotype was seen only a few times. This CDR3 reads CASSLVGSGGINEQYF. The CDR3 DNA reads TGCGCCAGCAGCTTGGTCGGCAGCGGGGGTATCAACGAGCAGTACTTC. The chain has TRBV5-1 and TRBJ2-7; 8 bases align to TRBD2. This CDR3 contains 16 residues. CDR1 and CDR2 (germline): SGHRS, YFSETQ. Trimming cost V 0 bases and J 5 bases; bases outside gene matches: 10.

The sample holds many counts of this clonotype. This sequence joins TRBV7-8 and TRBJ2-3; 8 bases match TRBD1. CDR3 length: 15 amino acids. V shed 5 bases and J 4 bases; nucleotides not matched to a gene: 8. Germline assignment: CDR1 SGHVS and CDR2 FQNEAQ. CDR3 loop: CASSLQGVMADTQYF. CDR3 DNA: TGTGCCAGCAGCCTACAGGGGGTCATGGCAGATACGCAGTATTTT.

This rearrangement joins TRBV5-1 to TRBJ1-3; possibly TRBD1 for D (6 bases). Trimming shortened V by 5 bases and J by 2 bases, and 20 bases separated the two germline ends. Germline loops: CDR1 SGHRS, CDR2 YFSETQ. The CDR3 length is 17 residues. As DNA, the CDR3 is TGCGCCAGCAGTCTAGCGGGGGGGCGAGTGGCTGGAAACACCATATATTTT. Its translation is CASSLAGGRVAGNTIYF.

The sample holds many counts of this clonotype. The V gene is TRBV28, the J gene TRBJ1-1; D is undetermined. The germline V gene has CDR1 MDHEN and CDR2 SYDVKM. The CDR3 loop spans 13 amino acids. The V gene lost 4 bases and the J gene lost 10 bases, with 16 bases spanning the gap. The CDR3: CASSWGYASLAFF. The CDR3, as DNA: TGTGCCAGCAGTTGGGGTTATGCGTCGTTAGCTTTCTTT.

This clonotype has more than one count but fewer than ten. The V call is TRBV7-8, the J call TRBJ1-4; a weak D match, TRBD1 (6 bases). The CDR3 sequence is 15 residues long. Trimming removed 6 bases at V and 12 bases at J, with 23 bases between. The germline V gene has CDR1 SGHVS and CDR2 FQNEAQ. The CDR3 region has the DNA TGTGCCAGCAGTTATAGGCTGACAGGCCCGGAAGAACTGTTTTTT. As protein: CASSYRLTGPEELFF.

This clonotype was seen only a few times. The chain employs TRBV6-2 or TRBV6-3 and TRBJ1-1, with TRBD1 matching 9 bases. With V trimmed by 6 bases and J by 5 bases, 10 bases remained unmatched. There are 15 residues in the CDR3. The germline CDR1 and CDR2 sequences are MNHEY and SVGEGT. CDR3 protein: CASRVQTGGKTEAFF. CDR3 DNA: TGTGCCAGCAGAGTACAGACAGGGGGAAAGACTGAAGCTTTCTTT.

Concerning this clonotype itself: A read error is possible here, since a much larger clone lies one base away. This chain links TRBV6-1 with TRBJ2-1; D assignment may be TRBD1 or TRBD2 (6 bases each). V lost 7 bases and J 2 bases, leaving 15 bases between the germline ends. The CDR3 loop spans 15 amino acids. Germline CDR1 is MNHNS and CDR2 is SASEGT. Written as DNA, the CDR3 is TGTGCCAGCATCTTGGACGGGGGCACCTACAATGAGCAGTTCTTC. Encoded protein: CASILDGGTYNEQFF.

This clonotype was observed many times. J is TRBJ1-1 and V is TRBV3-1; D gene uncertain. The germline CDR1 and CDR2 sequences are LGHDT and YNNKEL (reference sequence). V dropped 4 bases and J dropped 1 base, with 10 bases sitting between them. This CDR3 comprises 14 residues. The CDR3 reads CASSPMSQNTEAFF. CDR3 sequence (DNA): TGTGCCAGCAGCCCTATGTCGCAGAACACTGAAGCTTTCTTT.

The chain carries TRBV14 and TRBJ2-1, with D unresolved. Trimming shortened V by 1 base and J by 9 bases, and 4 bases separated the two germline ends. The CDR3 totals 11 residues. Germline V gene lookup returns CDR1 SGHDN and CDR2 FVKESK. CDR3 DNA: TGTGCCAGCAGCCAAGTTGTTGAGCAGTTCTTC. Its protein product is CASSQVVEQFF.

V usage is TRBV15 and J usage is TRBJ1-3, with unresolved D. The CDR3 totals 13 residues. V lost 1 base and J 4 bases, leaving 5 bases between the germline ends. Germline-derived CDR1 and CDR2 are LNHNV and YYDKDF (reference sequence). For the CDR3, the DNA is TGTGCCACCAGCAGAGCGCAAGGAAACACCATATATTTT. The encoded protein is CATSRAQGNTIYF. Full variable domain (rest looked up from reference TRBV15 and TRBJ1-3): DAMVIQNPRYQVTQFGKPVTLSCSQTLNHNVMYWYQQKSSQAPKLLFHYYDKDFNNEADTPDNFQSRRPNTSFCFLDIRSPGLGDTAMYLCATSRAQGNTIYFGEGSWLTVV.

This clonotype has only a few counts. The genes are TRBV30 and TRBJ2-2; TRBD1 aligns across 7 bases. Germline CDR1 and CDR2: GTSNPN and SVGIG (reference sequence). Germline trimming cut 2 bases from V and 6 bases from J; bases unmatched to any gene: 0. CDR3 length equals 12 residues. The DNA for the CDR3 is TGTGCCTGGAGTCAGGGGGCCGGGGAGCTGTTTTTT. Its protein product is CAWSQGAGELFF.

In this sample, this clonotype turned up many times. CDR3 DNA: TGTGCCAGCAGTGAAGCTGGGGGTCTGGGCTACACCTTC. Protein sequence: CASSEAGGLGYTF. This chain links TRBV2 with TRBJ1-2; possible D gene TRBD1, 5 bases. Trimming removed 0 bases at V and 8 bases at J, with 10 bases between. The CDR3 is made up of 13 amino acids. Germline V lookup: CDR1 SNHLY, CDR2 FYNNEI.

This clonotype has at least ten counts. This chain connects TRBV3-1 to TRBJ1-5; unclear D gene. The germline CDR1 and CDR2 sequences are LGHDT and YNNKEL (reference sequence). The CDR3 runs 15 residues. The ends were cut back, 0 bases at V and 4 bases at J, with 10 bases in the middle. In nucleotides, the CDR3 is TGTGCCAGCAGCCAAGAAGGACGGAGTAATCAGCCCCAGCATTTT. Amino acids: CASSQEGRSNQPQHF. Together with reference TRBV3-1 and TRBJ1-5, the CDR3 gives the full variable domain: DTAVSQTPKYLVTQMGNDKSIKCEQNLGHDTMYWYKQDSKKFLKIMFSYNNKELIINETVPNRFSPKSPDKAHLNLHINSLELGDSAVYFCASSQEGRSNQPQHFGDGTRLSIL.

The rearrangement links TRBV7-2 to TRBJ2-3; 12 nucleotides line up with TRBD2. This CDR3 has 17 residues. Germline CDR1 SGHTA, CDR2 FQGNSA. V lost 1 base and J lost 5; bases outside the gene matches: 7. The CDR3 spells CASSLVASGGAVDTQYF. The DNA of the CDR3 is TGTGCCAGCAGCTTAGTGGCTAGCGGGGGGGCCGTAGATACGCAGTATTTT.

Comment on this clonotype: A far larger clone is only one base removed, so a read error is likely. J is TRBJ2-1 and V is TRBV7-3; weak D call: TRBD1 (5 bases). CDR3 length: 15 amino acids. Germline CDR1 reads SGHTA; CDR2 reads FQGTGA. Trimming cost V 2 bases and J 10 bases, with 18 bases left between them. As DNA, the CDR3 is TGTGCCAGCAGCTTATCGGCAGGGAAGGGCTACGAGCAGTTCTTC. It encodes CASSLSAGKGYEQFF.

This clonotype appeared many times. At one end, the junction sequence differs from germline, possibly due to a read error. V gene TRBV28 combines with J gene TRBJ1-2, with TRBD1 matching over 8 bases. In germline, CDR1 is MDHEN, CDR2 SYDVKM. The length of the CDR3 is 15 residues. Here the CDR3 DNA reads TGTGCCGGCAGCCCACCCTCAGGGGGCGTCTATGGCTACACCTTC. It translates to CAGSPPSGGVYGYTF.

This chain uses TRBV7-8 with TRBJ1-4; D is unclear. Trimming shortened V by 0 bases and J by 11 bases, and 7 bases separated the two germline ends. The CDR3 covers 12 residues. The germline gives CDR1 SGHVS, CDR2 FQNEAQ. CDR3 DNA: TGTGCCAGCAGCTTAGCCCAAGGGAAACTGTTTTTT. Encoded protein: CASSLAQGKLFF.

This clonotype has at least ten counts. At one of its ends the junction is not consistent with the germline gene, which may arise from a read error. This chain links TRBV5-1 with TRBJ2-1; 15 bases agree with TRBD2. The CDR3 length is 17 residues. Germline V gene lookup returns CDR1 SGHRS and CDR2 YFSETQ. CDR3 protein: CASSPGLAGGFYNEQFF. In DNA form, the CDR3 reads TGTGCCAGCAGCCCGGGACTAGCGGGGGGATTCTACAATGAGCAGTTCTTC. Supplemented by reference TRBV5-1 and TRBJ2-1, the full variable domain reads KAGVTQTPRYLIKTRGQQVTLSCSPISGHRSVSWYQQTPGQGLQFLFEYFSETQRNKGNFPGRFSGRQFSNSRSEMNVSTLELGDSALYLCASSPGLAGGFYNEQFFGPGTRLTVL.

This clonotype showed up just a few times. The chain has TRBV18 and TRBJ1-3; the D gene is possibly TRBD1 (6 bases). The germline CDR1 and CDR2 sequences are KGHSH and LQKENI. The length of the CDR3 is 19 residues. V dropped 6 bases and J dropped 11 bases, with 35 bases sitting between them. The CDR3, as DNA: TGTGCCAGCTCTCCCGGGGATGGGGGCATCTTGGAGGGATTAATCGCCATATATTTT. It specifies CASSPGDGGILEGLIAIYF.